This T cell receptor (beta chain) stems from a study of blood T cell repertoires in COVID-19. Clones were sequenced by immunoSEQ multiplex PCR, and TCRdb holds only the in-frame ones, with some missing. The table has some 270,000 clones, about nine tenths seen once; the top ten hold approximately 9%. Trimming pared 4 bases from V and 0 bases from J, leaving 7 bases between. Germline CDR1 SQVTM, CDR2 ANQGSEA. The CDR3 is 14 amino acids. This TCR was sampled from a man in his forties with active or convalescent COVID-19. Sequencing used peripheral blood. The gene calls are TRBV29-1 and TRBJ2-6; D gene unclear. In nucleotides, the CDR3 is TGCAGCGTTGCCGCAGGCTCTGGGGCCAACGTCCTGACTTTC. Its translation: CSVAAGSGANVLTF.